This T cell receptor beta chain was retrieved from a study of beta chain features in type 1 diabetes. V gave up 4 bases and J gave up 1 base; unmatched junction bases: 8. This CDR3 region has 16 residues. Germline CDR1 and CDR2: SGDLS and YYNGEE. The isolated RNA, all of it, was reverse transcribed, so expressed TCRB transcripts were what got sequenced. Assay: immunoSEQ multiplex PCR; the TCRdb copy retains only in-frame clones and omits some. The data contain 160,000 or so clones, about 10% of them singletons. Overall study findings and caveats: The naive, central memory and Treg TCRB repertoires of patients appeared to be more similar to one another than those of healthy donors. A moderate, significant TCRB CDR3 shortening appeared in type 1 diabetes across four CD4+ subsets. Cells expressing TCR highly could be over-represented by cDNA sequencing.

Based on CD45RO/CCR7/CD25/CD127/CD95/CD27, CD4+ regulatory, stem cell-like memory, naive and central memory cells were sorted. Purity of each sorted population was above 98%. Concerning this clone: Its specificity is not known.

The sequenced material came from central memory CD4+ T cells from blood. This TCR came from a woman aged 25 to 39 with type 1 diabetes. The chain links TRBV9 to TRBJ2-7, with 10 bases matching TRBD2. The CDR3 sequence: CASSQGSAGGSYEQYF. DNA for the CDR3: TGTGCCAGCAGCCAAGGTTCAGCGGGAGGGTCCTACGAGCAGTACTTC.